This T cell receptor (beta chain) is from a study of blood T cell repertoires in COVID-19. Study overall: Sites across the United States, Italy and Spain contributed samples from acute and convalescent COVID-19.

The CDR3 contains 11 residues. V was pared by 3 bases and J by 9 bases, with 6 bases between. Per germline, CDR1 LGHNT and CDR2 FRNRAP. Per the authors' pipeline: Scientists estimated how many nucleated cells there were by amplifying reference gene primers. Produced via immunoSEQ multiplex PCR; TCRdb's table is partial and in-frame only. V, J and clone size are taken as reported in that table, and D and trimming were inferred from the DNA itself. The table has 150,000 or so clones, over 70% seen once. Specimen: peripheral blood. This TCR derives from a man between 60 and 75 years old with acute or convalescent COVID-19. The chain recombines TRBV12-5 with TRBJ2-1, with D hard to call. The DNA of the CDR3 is TGTGCTAGTGGTTTTTTCGGTGAGCAGTTCTTC. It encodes CASGFFGEQFF.